Described below is a single T cell receptor beta chain sequence and its context. Antigen: not known. Measured with immunoSEQ multiplex PCR; TCRdb has only the in-frame clones, and not every one. The sample contains approximately 47,000 clones, around 60% of which appear only once. This sample is drawn from a study of cytotoxic CD8 clonotypes in ibrutinib-treated CLL. Study-level information: Partial responses numbered approximately 24 and complete responses 2; after a median about 62 months, about 14 stayed remitted and about twelve progressed. Study outcomes and limitations: Elevated clonality accompanied ibrutinib response, with a return toward baseline values at progression.

The V gene's germline CDR1 is ENHRY and CDR2 SYGVKD. The CDR3 is 12 residues long. Trimming took 8 bases from V and 9 from J, leaving 14 bases between them. This chain uses TRBV10-3 with TRBJ2-1; D gene ambiguous. This receptor was taken from a human donor with chronic lymphocytic leukemia. The input for sequencing was PBMCs, taken after 24 months of ibrutinib treatment. In nucleotides, the CDR3 is TGTGCCATCGGGCAGGCTAATGGTGAGCAGTTCTTC. Its translation is CAIGQANGEQFF.